What follows are 23 T cell receptor beta chains derived from one specimen sequenced in a study of T cell responses to AZD1222 COVID-19 vaccine. Clones were read by immunoSEQ multiplex PCR, and TCRdb kept only the in-frame ones, dropping some. The sample comprises about 140,000 clones, approximately 88% of which are singletons, and 2.5% to 3.5% rests with the top ten. Sequenced material: peripheral blood, taken on day 0 of AZD1222 vaccination. The receptors stem from an adult in good health.

The V call is TRBV4-3, the J call TRBJ2-7; TRBD2 matches at 9 bases. Germline V gene data show CDR1 as LGHNA and CDR2 as YSLEER. Trimming cost V 0 bases and J 4 bases; bases outside gene matches: 4. The CDR3 runs to 15 residues. CDR3 amino acids: CASSQDAGGRYEQYF. In DNA form, the CDR3 reads TGCGCCAGCAGCCAAGATGCGGGAGGGAGGTACGAGCAGTACTTC.

V and J are TRBV5-4 and TRBJ2-5; TRBD2 matches at 12 bases. The CDR3 loop spans 15 amino acids. The J segment lost 4 bases and the V segment lost 1 base, leaving 2 bases of the junction unmatched. Germline CDR1 is SGHNT and CDR2 is YYREEE (reference sequence). CDR3 in DNA: TGTGCCAGCAGCTTGACTAGCGGGGGGTTAGAGACCCAGTACTTC. It yields the protein CASSLTSGGLETQYF.

This clone was seen only a few times. The chain couples TRBV25-1 to TRBJ2-7; no definite D call. This CDR3 comprises 15 residues. Germline V gene lookup returns CDR1 MGHDK and CDR2 SYGVNS. The germline V and J ends were trimmed by 4 bases and 0 bases, with 13 bases remaining between them. CDR3 residues: CASSGSRASSYEQYF. CDR3 DNA sequence: TGTGCCAGCAGTGGGTCCCGGGCCAGCTCCTACGAGCAGTACTTC.

The V and J genes are TRBV5-1 and TRBJ2-1, with TRBD2 matching over 16 bases. This CDR3 is 19 amino acids long. Germline trimming cut 3 bases from V and 4 bases from J; bases unmatched to any gene: 10. The V gene's germline CDR1 is SGHRS and CDR2 YFSETQ. The CDR3 sequence: CASSSQGTSGGATYNEQFF. In DNA, the CDR3 is TGCGCCAGCAGCTCACAAGGGACTAGCGGGGGGGCTACGTACAATGAGCAGTTCTTC.

The chain joins TRBV6-2 or TRBV6-3 to TRBJ2-1; 7 bases fit TRBD1. Losses at the gene ends were 4 bases for V and 3 bases for J; bases not matched to a gene: 6. Germline V gene data show CDR1 as MNHEY and CDR2 as SVGEGT. CDR3 size: 15 residues. CDR3 bases: TGTGCCAGCAGTTCCGGGACAGCTTTCTACAATGAGCAGTTCTTC. This codes for CASSSGTAFYNEQFF.

The rearrangement joins TRBV12-3 or TRBV12-4 to TRBJ1-6; D remains ambiguous. The CDR3 runs to 13 residues. V dropped 8 bases and J dropped 7 bases, with 12 bases sitting between them. This CDR3 is CASRDFVNSPLHF. The CDR3 DNA sequence: TGTGCCAGCCGGGATTTTGTAAATTCACCCCTCCACTTT.

This clone was counted only a few times. The genes are TRBV7-9 and TRBJ1-2; the D is unclear. This CDR3 contains 12 residues. The germline V and J ends were trimmed by 0 bases and 3 bases, with 2 bases remaining between them. Germline loops: CDR1 SEHNR, CDR2 FQNEAQ (reference sequence). CDR3 DNA sequence: TGTGCCAGCAGCTTAGCGGACTATGGCTACACCTTC. Protein: CASSLADYGYTF.

The rearrangement uses TRBV5-5 and TRBJ2-7, with a possible D match to TRBD2 (5 bases). Trimming removed 0 bases at V and 0 bases at J, with 19 bases between. Germline values: CDR1 SGHKS, CDR2 YYEKEE (reference sequence). This CDR3 comprises 18 residues. This CDR3 is CASSLVGVGAVRSYEQYF. The CDR3 DNA reads as TGTGCCAGCAGCTTGGTTGGCGTGGGAGCGGTCCGCTCCTACGAGCAGTACTTC.

CDR3 amino acids: CASSMLQRNSPLHF. Here the CDR3 DNA reads TGTGCCAGTAGTATGCTACAGAGAAATTCACCCCTCCACTTT. The rearrangement uses TRBV19 and TRBJ1-6; D uncertain. The CDR3 has 14 residues. Trimming removed 3 bases from V and 7 bases from J, with 10 bases in between. In germline, CDR1 is LNHDA, CDR2 SQIVND (reference sequence).

This clone was observed a handful of times. The chain employs TRBV7-2 and TRBJ2-5; 8 nucleotides agree with TRBD1. Germline trimming cut 1 base from V and 7 bases from J; bases unmatched to any gene: 11. This CDR3 is built from 16 residues. CDR1 and CDR2 (germline): SGHTA, FQGNSA. The CDR3 bases are TGTGCCAGCAGCTTAGATCTTGCAGGGGGCATCAGGACCCAGTACTTC. This gives the protein CASSLDLAGGIRTQYF. The complete variable domain, with remaining parts taken from reference TRBV7-2 and TRBJ2-5, reads GAGVSQSPSNKVTEKGKDVELRCDPISGHTALYWYRQSLGQGLEFLIYFQGNSAPDKSGLPSDRFSAERTGGSVSTLTIQRTQQEDSAVYLCASSLDLAGGIRTQYFGPGTRLLVL.

CDR3 nucleotide sequence: TGTGCCTGGAGTGTTGGGCGCGGTTCATACAATGAGCAGTTCTTC. This sequence encodes CAWSVGRGSYNEQFF. The chain carries TRBV30 and TRBJ2-1, with no clear D. Germline loops: CDR1 GTSNPN, CDR2 SVGIG (reference sequence). Trimming left V 0 bases short and J 4 bases short, with 13 bases between. The CDR3 is made up of 15 amino acids.

This chain connects TRBV4-3 to TRBJ1-2, with D maybe TRBD1 (5 bases). Trimming pared 0 bases from V and 4 bases from J, leaving 15 bases between. Germline assignment: CDR1 LGHNA and CDR2 YSLEER. The CDR3 has 16 residues. The CDR3 loop is CASSQDHTTALYGYTF. In DNA form, the CDR3 reads TGCGCCAGCAGCCAAGATCACACGACAGCTCTCTATGGCTACACCTTC.

This chain connects TRBV27 to TRBJ2-3; 16 bases match TRBD2. Germline lookup yields CDR1 MNHEY and CDR2 SMNVEV (reference sequence). V lost 3 bases to trimming and J lost 6 bases; unmatched junction nucleotides: 3. The CDR3 is 16 amino acids. CDR3 bases: TGTGCCAGCAGTTTGGGACTAGCGGGAGGGCCGGATACGCAGTATTTT. Translated, it gives CASSLGLAGGPDTQYF.

The chain uses TRBV18 and TRBJ1-6; TRBD1 agrees at 10 bases. The CDR3 runs to 17 residues. Germline CDR1 KGHSH, CDR2 LQKENI. With 3 bases clipped from V and 0 bases from J, the junction kept 2 bases outside the gene matches. CDR3 sequence: CASSPRTGGSYNSPLHF. The CDR3, as DNA: TGTGCCAGCTCACCCCGGACAGGGGGCTCCTATAATTCACCCCTCCACTTT.

The chain employs TRBV30 and TRBJ2-7; TRBD1 is a possible D gene (5 bases). The CDR3 spans 12 residues. The V and J ends lost 1 base and 6 bases respectively, with 10 bases between them. Germline V gene lookup returns CDR1 GTSNPN and CDR2 SVGIG (reference sequence). CDR3 in DNA: TGTGCCTGGAGTGGGGGCAGGGCCGAGCAGTACTTC. Translation gives CAWSGGRAEQYF.

The rearrangement uses TRBV6-5 and TRBJ1-1; the D gene is possibly TRBD1 (5 bases). CDR1 is MNHEY and CDR2 is SVGAGI in the germline V gene. V was shortened by 0 bases and J by 1 base, with 9 bases between the two germline ends. There are 15 residues in the CDR3. Here the CDR3 DNA reads TGTGCCAGCAGTTACTCGATCGGGGGGAACACTGAAGCTTTCTTT. Translating gives CASSYSIGGNTEAFF.

This sequence joins TRBV11-2 and TRBJ2-4; D is possibly TRBD1 (6 bases). The CDR3 spans 15 residues. Per the germline V gene, CDR1 is SGHAT and CDR2 is FQNNGV. Deletions cut 5 bases from V and 7 bases from J, with 18 bases between. CDR3 bases: TGTGCCAGCAGCACCACTAGGGGGAGAAAGAACATTCAGTACTTC. Its translation is CASSTTRGRKNIQYF.

The rearrangement joins TRBV18 to TRBJ2-1; TRBD1 agrees at 8 bases. V was pared by 4 bases and J by 0 bases, with 11 bases of the junction left unmatched. There are 18 residues in the CDR3. Per germline, CDR1 KGHSH and CDR2 LQKENI. The CDR3 sequence: CASSQDRTGPTSYNEQFF. Here the CDR3 DNA reads TGTGCCAGCTCACAAGACAGGACAGGGCCGACCTCCTACAATGAGCAGTTCTTC.

This clone was found once. This chain links TRBV7-6 with TRBJ1-2; D gene unclear. This CDR3 region has 17 residues. Trimming stripped 0 bases from V and 4 bases from J, with 18 bases between. Germline CDR1 SGHVS, CDR2 FNYEAQ. The CDR3 coding sequence is TGTGCCAGCAGCTTAGCCGATAGTCCCGGTAAATTCTATGGCTACACCTTC. Residues: CASSLADSPGKFYGYTF.

The chain has TRBV19 and TRBJ1-4; D is ambiguous. Looked up from germline, CDR1 is LNHDA and CDR2 is SQIVND (reference sequence). V was clipped by 5 bases and J by 7 bases, with 17 bases between them. CDR3 size: 15 residues. The CDR3 sequence is CASSLGPRLAEKLFF. CDR3 in DNA: TGTGCCAGTAGTCTCGGGCCCAGGTTGGCTGAAAAACTGTTTTTT.

A few counts support this clone. The genes are TRBV27 and TRBJ1-2; 8 bases agree with TRBD1. V shed 6 bases, J shed 2 bases, and the junction held 8 bases outside the gene matches. Germline CDR1 and CDR2: MNHEY and SMNVEV (reference sequence). CDR3 length equals 15 residues. The CDR3 reads CASRGTRQGNYGYTF. The DNA of the CDR3 is TGTGCCAGCAGAGGAACCCGACAGGGGAACTATGGCTACACCTTC.

This chain joins TRBV7-9 and TRBJ2-5; 7 bases are a match to TRBD2. Germline-derived CDR1 and CDR2 are SEHNR and FQNEAQ (reference sequence). Trimming at V came to 1 base and at J to 2 bases, leaving 7 bases not matched to a gene. The CDR3 contains 16 residues. Here the CDR3 reads CASSLVRGRRQETQYF. For the CDR3, the DNA is TGTGCCAGCAGCTTAGTTCGCGGGAGACGACAAGAGACCCAGTACTTC. Drawing the rest from reference TRBV7-9 and TRBJ2-5, the complete variable domain is DTGVSQNPRHKITKRGQNVTFRCDPISEHNRLYWYRQTLGQGPEFLTYFQNEAQLEKSRLLSDRFSAERPKGSFSTLEIQRTEQGDSAMYLCASSLVRGRRQETQYFGPGTRLLVL.

J is TRBJ2-5 and V is TRBV11-2, with D unclear. The CDR3 covers 13 residues. The germline V and J ends were trimmed by 4 bases and 4 bases, with 10 bases remaining between them. Germline V gives CDR1 SGHAT, CDR2 FQNNGV. The CDR3 region has the DNA TGTGCCAGCAGCTCACAGTTGGGAGAGACCCAGTACTTC. It codes for CASSSQLGETQYF. Combining the CDR3 with reference TRBV11-2 and TRBJ2-5 gives the whole variable domain EAGVAQSPRYKIIEKRQSVAFWCNPISGHATLYWYQQILGQGPKLLIQFQNNGVVDDSQLPKDRFSAERLKGVDSTLKIQPAKLEDSAVYLCASSSQLGETQYFGPGTRLLVL.